Sequencing of this T cell receptor (beta chain) was carried out in a study of post-analysis software for immune sequencing data. On the study more broadly: As for disease course, relapsing-remitting, secondary progressive and progressive-relapsing multiple sclerosis were all included.

Sequencing libraries made from TCR beta cDNA carried unique molecular identifiers. MiXCR, applied by TCRdb to the PCR reads, yields one record per CDR3 protein. Here the sample spans a few hundred thousand distinct CDR3 sequences, 35% to 45% being singletons. This clonotype was recorded only once. Its antigen remains unidentified. Germline and junction disagree at one end, which may indicate a read error. Regarding the study as a whole: Patients showed TRBV5-6, TRBV5-1 and TRBV20-1 among roughly five TRBV segments more frequent than in controls.

The CDR3 covers 14 residues. In germline, CDR1 is SGHTA, CDR2 FQGNSA. The source is a girl aged 10 to 17 with multiple sclerosis. The sample taken for sequencing was blood. The chain is built from TRBV7-2 and TRBJ2-2; D assignment may be TRBD1 or TRBD2 (6 bases each). The CDR3 DNA sequence: TGTGCCAGCAGCTCGGGACAAATCACCGGGGGGCTGTTTTTT. It is translated as CASSSGQITGGLFF.